The 30 T cell receptor beta chains given below trace back to one sample, sequenced in a study of shared clonotypes between healthy human individuals. Method: immunoSEQ multiplex PCR; TCRdb's copy keeps in-frame clones and lacks some. The sample contains around 530,000 clones, around 81% of which appear only once. The sequencing input was PBMCs. These receptor sequences come from a woman in her forties in good health. Some clones in this sample may be carry-over from other donors' samples.

The rearrangement joins TRBV5-1 to TRBJ1-4, with a possible D match to TRBD1 (5 bases). The CDR3 is made up of 15 amino acids. The ends were cut back, 2 bases at V and 5 bases at J, with 13 bases in the middle. Germline values: CDR1 SGHRS, CDR2 YFSETQ. The CDR3 reads CASSFASGGNEKLFF. The CDR3 DNA sequence: TGCGCCAGCAGCTTCGCATCGGGGGGGAATGAAAAACTGTTTTTT.

The chain joins TRBV7-3 to TRBJ2-1; D not resolved. Germline loops: CDR1 SGHTA, CDR2 FQGTGA. The CDR3 is 14 residues long. V shed 2 bases and J shed 0 bases, with 5 bases lying between them. CDR3 sequence reads: CASSLALSYNEQFF. CDR3 sequence (DNA): TGTGCCAGCAGCTTAGCGCTCTCCTACAATGAGCAGTTCTTC. Variable domain in full (rest from reference TRBV7-3 and TRBJ2-1): GAGVSQTPSNKVTEKGKYVELRCDPISGHTALYWYRQSLGQGPEFLIYFQGTGAADDSGLPNDRFFAVRPEGSVSTLKIQRTERGDSAVYLCASSLALSYNEQFFGPGTRLTVL.

The chain combines TRBV30 with TRBJ1-5; tentative D call: TRBD1 (6 bases). Deletions cut 3 bases from V and 0 bases from J, with 15 bases between. The germline V gene has CDR1 GTSNPN and CDR2 SVGIG (reference sequence). This CDR3 has 16 amino acids. The CDR3 nucleotides are TGTGCCTGGAGCGTAGGGGGTGGTTATAGCAATCAGCCCCAGCATTTT. Encoded protein: CAWSVGGGYSNQPQHF.

The chain joins TRBV15 to TRBJ2-5; no firm D call. Trimming took 5 bases from V and 2 from J, leaving 12 bases between them. CDR1 and CDR2 from the germline V gene are LNHNV and YYDKDF (reference sequence). The CDR3 covers 14 residues. DNA for the CDR3: TGTGCCACCAGCCCCCGTCTGGTACAAGAGACCCAGTACTTC. This translates into CATSPRLVQETQYF.

The CDR3: CASSVELGASYEQYF. CDR3 DNA: TGTGCCAGCAGCGTAGAGTTGGGGGCTTCCTACGAGCAGTACTTC. This rearrangement joins TRBV9 to TRBJ2-7; D perhaps matches TRBD1 (6 bases). The V end lost 0 bases, the J end lost 1 base, and 11 bases lay between the germline ends. There are 15 residues in the CDR3. Germline CDR1 SGDLS, CDR2 YYNGEE.

This rearrangement joins TRBV29-1 to TRBJ2-7, with 7 bases aligning to TRBD2. V dropped 1 base and J dropped 7; count of bases not matched to a gene: 7. CDR3 length equals 13 residues. Germline values: CDR1 SQVTM, CDR2 ANQGSEA. The CDR3 DNA sequence: TGCAGCGTTGAAGGGTCGGGGGGAGGAGAGCAGTACTTC. Translation gives CSVEGSGGGEQYF.

This clone was counted once. A clone one base away is much larger, so this may be a read error. Other DNA sequences in this sample translate to the same CDR3. The chain couples TRBV6-1 to TRBJ2-7; TRBD1 aligns across 10 bases. In germline, CDR1 is MNHNS, CDR2 SASEGT. This CDR3 has 13 amino acids. Losses at the gene ends were 6 bases for V and 6 bases for J; bases not matched to a gene: 5. CDR3 residues: CASRRGTGAEQYF. The CDR3 DNA follows: TGTGCCAGCAGGCGGGGGACAGGGGCCGAGCAGTACTTC.

The J gene is TRBJ1-4, the V gene TRBV2; TRBD1 aligns across 8 bases. This CDR3 contains 15 residues. The V segment lost 5 bases and the J segment 8 bases; nucleotides outside the gene matches: 10. The germline gives CDR1 SNHLY, CDR2 FYNNEI. The CDR3 region is CASSTTTGGHEKLFF. The CDR3 nucleotides read TGTGCCAGCAGTACAACAACAGGGGGACACGAAAAACTGTTTTTT.

On this clone: The same CDR3 also results from other DNA sequences found in this sample. V is TRBV30 and J is TRBJ2-2; perhaps TRBD2 as D (6 bases). Germline values: CDR1 GTSNPN, CDR2 SVGIG (reference sequence). CDR3 length equals 14 residues. V lost 2 bases and J lost 2, with 9 bases in between. CDR3 protein: CAWSPGLNTGELFF. The DNA of the CDR3 is TGTGCCTGGAGTCCGGGACTTAACACCGGGGAGCTGTTTTTT.

This chain uses TRBV27 with TRBJ2-3; no definite D call. Per germline, CDR1 MNHEY and CDR2 SMNVEV (reference sequence). V was cut by 6 bases and J by 3 bases, with 10 bases left in between. The CDR3 consists of 13 residues. CDR3 loop: CASSSLETDTQYF. DNA for the CDR3: TGTGCCAGCAGCAGCCTGGAGACAGATACGCAGTATTTT.

This clone was seen a handful of times. The junction departs from the called germline gene at one end, perhaps through a read error. The chain is built from TRBV5-3 and TRBJ1-4, with D unresolved. TRBV5-3 belongs to the ORF category, with a function that is uncertain. The CDR3 has 12 amino acids. The DNA for the CDR3 is TGTGCCAGAAGCGCCCTATGCGAGGGTTCAGATTTT. It translates to CARSALCEGSDF.

The rearrangement uses TRBV11-2 and TRBJ2-5, with 11 bases matching TRBD2. Germline V gene lookup returns CDR1 SGHAT and CDR2 FQNNGV. Trimming at V came to 5 bases and at J to 0 bases, leaving 2 bases not matched to a gene. The CDR3 spans 15 residues. DNA for the CDR3: TGTGCCAGCAGCCTGGGACTAGCGGACCAAGAGACCCAGTACTTC. This gives the protein CASSLGLADQETQYF.

The chain has TRBV6-5 and TRBJ2-2; D is unclear. Germline V CDR1 and CDR2: MNHEY, SVGAGI. The germline V and J ends were trimmed by 6 bases and 7 bases, with 9 bases remaining between them. The CDR3 is 12 residues long. The chain's CDR3 is CASSHPGGELFF. In DNA form, the CDR3 reads TGTGCCAGCAGCCATCCGGGCGGGGAGCTGTTTTTT.

The genes are TRBV27 and TRBJ1-1; 8 bases map to TRBD1. The V segment lost 7 bases and the J segment 6 bases; nucleotides outside the gene matches: 4. Germline V gene lookup returns CDR1 MNHEY and CDR2 SMNVEV (reference sequence). The CDR3 extends over 12 amino acids. CDR3 nucleotides: TGTGCCAGCAACGGGACAGGCCCTGAAGCTTTCTTT. It specifies CASNGTGPEAFF.

The chain joins TRBV6-5 to TRBJ1-6, with TRBD1 matching over 8 bases. Germline assignment: CDR1 MNHEY and CDR2 SVGAGI. V shed 6 bases and J 9 bases; nucleotides not matched to a gene: 1. The CDR3 is 12 amino acids. The DNA for the CDR3 is TGTGCCAGCAGCCAGGGGGCTTCACCCCTCCACTTT. Translated, it gives CASSQGASPLHF.

This clone was seen at least ten times. This sample also contains other DNA sequences that code for the same CDR3. The chain joins TRBV28 to TRBJ1-1; 12 bases line up with TRBD1. CDR3 length: 15 residues. The J segment lost 5 bases and the V segment lost 4 bases, leaving 5 bases of the junction unmatched. Germline V gene sequence: CDR1 MDHEN, CDR2 SYDVKM. The CDR3 reads CASSSGQGARTEAFF. The CDR3 DNA follows: TGTGCCAGCAGTTCGGGACAGGGGGCTAGGACTGAAGCTTTCTTT.

The CDR3: CASSQVGGDYYEQYF. CDR3 bases: TGTGCCAGCAGCCAAGTTGGGGGAGATTACTACGAGCAGTACTTC. This chain connects TRBV4-2 to TRBJ2-7; D possibly uses TRBD1 or TRBD2 (5 bases each). CDR1 is LGHNA, CDR2 YNFKEQ, per germline. The CDR3 covers 15 residues. The V end lost 1 base, the J end lost 3 bases, and 13 bases lay between the germline ends.

The J gene is TRBJ2-5, the V gene TRBV6-5, with D unresolved. Germline CDR1 and CDR2: MNHEY and SVGAGI. This CDR3 comprises 13 residues. The V gene lost 4 bases and the J gene lost 4 bases, with 10 bases spanning the gap. CDR3 nucleotides: TGTGCCAGCAGTTTCGAGTTGGGAGAGACCCAGTACTTC. Amino acids: CASSFELGETQYF.

This clone was recorded a few times. This chain links TRBV4-2 with TRBJ1-1; D remains ambiguous. Deletions cut 0 bases from V and 0 bases from J, with 8 bases between. CDR3 length equals 15 residues. Germline loops: CDR1 LGHNA, CDR2 YNFKEQ. CDR3 bases: TGTGCCAGCAGCCAAGATAGGCTAATGAACACTGAAGCTTTCTTT. It encodes CASSQDRLMNTEAFF.

This clone was picked up a small number of times. This rearrangement joins TRBV6-6 to TRBJ1-1, with D unresolved. The germline CDR1 and CDR2 sequences are MNHNY and SVGAGI (reference sequence). This CDR3 region has 14 residues. V was cut by 7 bases and J by 4 bases, with 16 bases left in between. The CDR3: CASTPQEGVTEAFF. For the CDR3, the DNA is TGTGCCAGCACCCCGCAGGAGGGAGTCACTGAAGCTTTCTTT.

In regard to this clone: Other DNA sequences in this specimen translate into the identical CDR3. The V call is TRBV27, the J call TRBJ2-7; TRBD1 matches 10 bases. The CDR3 spans 13 residues. CDR1 MNHEY and CDR2 SMNVEV come from the germline V gene (reference sequence). J gave up 6 bases and V 4 bases, and 3 bases lay outside the gene matches. This CDR3 reads CASSWTGGSEQYF. CDR3 in DNA: TGTGCCAGCAGTTGGACAGGGGGATCCGAGCAGTACTTC.

The V call is TRBV11-2, the J call TRBJ2-1, with no clear D. The V gene lost 5 bases and the J gene lost 2 bases, with 16 bases spanning the gap. This CDR3 spans 16 amino acids. The germline gives CDR1 SGHAT, CDR2 FQNNGV. CDR3 residues: CASSPQKSKAYNEQFF. The CDR3, as DNA: TGTGCCAGCAGCCCCCAGAAGTCGAAAGCCTACAATGAGCAGTTCTTC. The variable domain in full, completed from reference TRBV11-2 and TRBJ2-1, reads EAGVAQSPRYKIIEKRQSVAFWCNPISGHATLYWYQQILGQGPKLLIQFQNNGVVDDSQLPKDRFSAERLKGVDSTLKIQPAKLEDSAVYLCASSPQKSKAYNEQFFGPGTRLTVL.

The chain links TRBV9 to TRBJ2-1; D may be TRBD2 (6 bases). Trimming removed 0 bases from V and 8 bases from J, with 12 bases in between. CDR1 is SGDLS, CDR2 YYNGEE, per germline. The CDR3 is made up of 14 amino acids. The CDR3 is CASSVVAGRDEQFF. The CDR3 DNA sequence: TGTGCCAGCAGCGTAGTTGCGGGAAGGGATGAGCAGTTCTTC.

This clone has a single count. The chain combines TRBV9 with TRBJ2-3; D is ambiguous. Trimming took off 0 bases at V and 8 bases at J, with 13 bases between the two ends. CDR1 is SGDLS and CDR2 is YYNGEE in the germline V gene. The CDR3 sequence is 14 residues long. CDR3 DNA: TGTGCCAGCAGCGTAGAACCTAACAAGGGTACGCAGTATTTT. Protein product: CASSVEPNKGTQYF.

This rearrangement joins TRBV6-1 to TRBJ2-3, with D possibly being TRBD2 (7 bases). The V end lost 7 bases, the J end lost 4 bases, and 15 bases lay between the germline ends. The CDR3 is 14 residues long. Looked up from germline, CDR1 is MNHNS and CDR2 is SASEGT. The CDR3: CASTLGGLSDTQYF. CDR3 nucleotides: TGTGCCAGCACCCTCGGGGGGCTCTCAGATACGCAGTATTTT.

About this clone itself: An end of the junction differs from the germline gene, which may be a read error. This chain links TRBV7-7 with TRBJ2-2, with D possibly being TRBD2 (5 bases). Germline CDR1 reads SSHAT; CDR2 reads FNYEAQ (reference sequence). The CDR3 totals 13 residues. In DNA, the CDR3 is TGTGCTAGCAGCAGGACTAACACCGGGGAGCTGTTTTTT. This encodes CASSRTNTGELFF.

This clone was observed a few times. The chain uses TRBV2 and TRBJ1-2, with 7 bases matching TRBD1. CDR1 is SNHLY and CDR2 is FYNNEI in the germline V gene. The CDR3 has 15 residues. V lost 5 bases and J lost 0; bases outside the gene matches: 6. For the CDR3, the DNA is TGTGCCAGCAGTCGATCGGGACAGCCTAACTATGGCTACACCTTC. Amino acids: CASSRSGQPNYGYTF.

This chain joins TRBV4-3 and TRBJ2-7; TRBD2 matches 8 bases. V was pared by 1 base and J by 7 bases, with 9 bases of the junction left unmatched. CDR1 is LGHNA, CDR2 YSLEER, per germline. This CDR3 has 15 residues. CDR3 protein: CASSQGGSGEGEQYF. As DNA, the CDR3 is TGCGCCAGCAGCCAAGGGGGTAGCGGGGAGGGGGAGCAGTACTTC.

The chain combines TRBV18 with TRBJ2-1; 10 bases map to TRBD1. Germline CDR1 KGHSH, CDR2 LQKENI. Unmatched junction bases numbered 5, after V lost 2 bases and J lost 10 bases. The CDR3 loop spans 14 amino acids. The CDR3 DNA reads as TGTGCCAGCTCACCAGGACAGGGGGGTCGAGAGCAGTTCTTC. Translated, it gives CASSPGQGGREQFF.

The CDR3 spells CASSPLKSGLSYEQYF. The CDR3 DNA follows: TGTGCCAGCAGCCCCCTCAAATCGGGGCTTTCCTACGAGCAGTACTTC. The chain joins TRBV27 to TRBJ2-7; D may be TRBD1 or TRBD2 (5 bases each). The V and J ends lost 6 bases and 1 base respectively, with 19 bases between them. The CDR3 runs 16 residues. Germline CDR1 MNHEY, CDR2 SMNVEV (reference sequence).